This T cell receptor (beta chain) derives from a study of blood T cell repertoires in COVID-19. Looking at the study overall: Acute-phase and convalescent COVID-19 samples originated in the United States, Italy and Spain. T cells, B-cell-depleted T cells, or PBMCs provided the cDNA or gDNA that served as material.

Per the study methods: Estimation of nucleated cell counts was performed using reference gene primer amplification. Generated by immunoSEQ multiplex PCR, the TCRdb table keeps only in-frame clones and is missing some. Clone size and V and J calls were adopted from that table, with D and trimming inferred from the DNA. This table has about 200,000 clones, more than 75% appearing once. This sequence was found in a man aged 35-49 years with active or convalescent COVID-19. The sample comprised peripheral blood.

The DNA of the CDR3 is TGTGCCAGCGCCCGGCCAGGCCAAGAGACCCAGTACTTC. Its protein is CASARPGQETQYF. J is TRBJ2-5 and V is TRBV19; D is unresolved. Germline CDR1 LNHDA, CDR2 SQIVND (reference sequence). There are 13 residues in the CDR3. V was cut by 9 bases and J by 1 base, with 12 bases left in between.